These T cell receptor beta chains were read from a single sample in a study of cytomegalovirus exposure and HLA in healthy donors. Data came from immunoSEQ multiplex PCR; TCRdb stores just in-frame clones and leaves some out. Of about 130,000 clones listed, about 81% are singletons. The sequenced sample was PBMCs. The receptors derive from a man under 40 in good health and CMV-seronegative. The conserved cysteine and the conserved F or W are not part of the CDR3 here.

v_gene	j_gene	CDR3aa
TRBV6-6	TRBJ1-1	ASSYQTGGTEAF
TRBV27	TRBJ1-1	ASSLGRWTEAF
TRBV5-1	TRBJ2-3	ASSLELSSTDTQY
TRBV5-1	TRBJ1-1	ASSYETGAAEAF
TRBV29-1	TRBJ1-4	SATGGNEKLF
TRBV19	TRBJ1-3	ASSIGLRVRTSGNTIY
TRBV4-2	TRBJ1-5	ASSQDLNGPQH
TRBV9	-	ASSVGLAAYEQY
TRBV27	TRBJ1-2	ASSRDRVDGYT
TRBV13	TRBJ1-4	ASSLSRGVPGNEKLF
TRBV6-5	TRBJ2-2	ASSYTGNTGELF
TRBV7-2	TRBJ2-7	ASSLVLAGAHEQY
TRBV5-8	TRBJ1-6	ASSLAFLAGGNSPLH
TRBV28	TRBJ1-1	ASSTGTANTEAF
TRBV29-1	TRBJ1-2	SVDGGGYT
TRBV6-1	TRBJ1-3	ASSEEWDRGLGNTIY
TRBV18	TRBJ2-2	ASSLYADRAAAGELF
TRBV7-8	TRBJ2-1	ASSRGGGSYNEQF
TRBV27	TRBJ2-7	ASSHQGTGGRYEQY
TRBV11-3	TRBJ1-1	ASSIYQGSTEAF
TRBV27	TRBJ1-3	ASSLATGSGNTIY
TRBV30	TRBJ1-4	AWSDDRLNEKLF
TRBV4-2	TRBJ1-3	ASSQERLPNTIY
TRBV27	TRBJ1-2	ASSLGGNGVTGGYT
TRBV28	TRBJ2-7	ASSQPGTYEQY
TRBV28	TRBJ1-1	ASSTPLGVTGAF